These 5 T cell receptor beta chains came from one sample sequenced in a study of cytomegalovirus exposure and HLA in healthy donors. Primers included in the PCR were 60 Vbeta and 13 Jbeta primers. Measured with immunoSEQ multiplex PCR; TCRdb has only the in-frame clones, and not every one. Of around 100,000 clones in the sample, about three quarters were seen once. Specimen: PBMCs. These receptors originate from a female donor in good health and CMV-seropositive.

This chain connects TRBV30 to TRBJ1-1; 9 positions match TRBD1. V shed 2 bases, J shed 8 bases, and the junction held 3 bases outside the gene matches. This CDR3 is 12 amino acids long. In germline, CDR1 is GTSNPN, CDR2 SVGIG (reference sequence). CDR3 bases: TGTGCCTGGAGTACACAGGGGGCCGAAGCTTTCTTT. As protein: CAWSTQGAEAFF.

V usage is TRBV18 and J usage is TRBJ1-2; D gene unclear. Germline CDR1 KGHSH, CDR2 LQKENI. The CDR3 has 15 amino acids. Trimming removed 0 bases from V and 0 bases from J, with 8 bases in between. In nucleotides, the CDR3 is TGTGCCAGCTCACCACCGCGGGGAACTAACTATGGCTACACCTTC. Residues: CASSPPRGTNYGYTF. Filled out from reference TRBV18 and TRBJ1-2, the complete variable domain reads NAGVMQNPRHLVRRRGQEARLRCSPMKGHSHVYWYRQLPEEGLKFMVYLQKENIIDESGMPKERFSAEFPKEGPSILRIQQVVRGDSAAYFCASSPPRGTNYGYTFGSGTRLTVV.

This chain connects TRBV2 to TRBJ1-5, with TRBD1 as a possible D gene (6 bases). The CDR3 runs 15 residues. Germline-derived CDR1 and CDR2 are SNHLY and FYNNEI. V dropped 6 bases and J dropped 0 bases, with 12 bases sitting between them. The chain's CDR3 is CASRRGGDSNQPQHF. The CDR3 nucleotides read TGTGCCAGCAGGCGGGGGGGCGATAGCAATCAGCCCCAGCATTTT.

V gene TRBV6-6 combines with J gene TRBJ2-7, with 7 positions matching TRBD2. The V gene end was trimmed by 6 bases and the J gene end by 6 bases; junction bases not matched to a gene: 14. Germline loops: CDR1 MNHNY, CDR2 SVGAGI (reference sequence). There are 15 residues in the CDR3. DNA of the CDR3: TGTGCCAGCAGACCCCCGAGCGGGACCATTTCCGAGCAGTACTTC. This sequence encodes CASRPPSGTISEQYF.

The V and J genes are TRBV6-4 and TRBJ1-2, with 9 positions matching TRBD1. The CDR3 has 13 amino acids. CDR1 is MRHNA, CDR2 SNTAGT, per germline. V lost 5 bases to trimming and J lost 9 bases; unmatched junction nucleotides: 7. In DNA form, the CDR3 reads TGTGCCAGCAGTCCAGACAGGGGGGCTAGCTACACCTTC. Protein: CASSPDRGASYTF.